The 7 T cell receptor beta chains in this list originate from one sample, sequenced in a study of T cells in Graves' hyperthyroidism and ophthalmopathy (dated by TCRdb to about 2019). The library was obtained by multiplex PCR. Data came from an Illumina HiSeq 2000. The TCR beta CDR3 regions were amplified from the RNA transcripts. For the first round of RT-PCR on the TCR CDR3, the HTBI primer set was used together with the Qiagen OneStep RT-PCR kit. In TCRdb, the public reads were trimmed at Q25 with fastp and aligned with MiXCR, with productive beta chains retained. Here each entry gathers all rows of one CDR3 protein and keeps the most common genes and DNA. For this sample there are hundreds of thousands of distinct CDR3 sequences; around a sixth appear just once. The ten top clones hold 7.7% of the sample. Material: blood. These receptors came from a woman in her late teens or twenties with Graves' hyperthyroidism.

There are many counts of this clonotype. J is TRBJ2-3 and V is TRBV3-1; the match to TRBD2 covers 7 bases. V gave up 4 bases and J gave up 4 bases; unmatched junction bases: 5. Germline CDR1 and CDR2: LGHDT and YNNKEL (reference sequence). The CDR3 is 14 residues long. For the CDR3, the DNA is TGTGCCAGCAGCCCGATGGGGGGGGCAGATACGCAGTATTTT. Protein product: CASSPMGGADTQYF.

This clonotype has only a few counts. The CDR3 sequence is CASSLDRGLGYGYTF. The CDR3, as DNA: TGTGCCAGCAGTTTGGACAGGGGGTTAGGCTATGGCTACACCTTC. The chain uses TRBV28 and TRBJ1-2, with 10 bases aligning to TRBD1. Germline lookup yields CDR1 MDHEN and CDR2 SYDVKM. CDR3 size: 15 residues. V shed 3 bases, J shed 4 bases, and the junction held 5 bases outside the gene matches.

CDR3 sequence (DNA): TGTGCCAGTAGTATGACAGGGAGGGATACGCAGTATTTT. This gives the protein CASSMTGRDTQYF. This rearrangement joins TRBV19 to TRBJ2-3; tentatively, D is TRBD1 (7 bases). The CDR3 spans 13 residues. The V end lost 3 bases, the J end lost 6 bases, and 10 bases lay between the germline ends. Germline loops: CDR1 LNHDA, CDR2 SQIVND (reference sequence). The full variable domain, in which reference TRBV19 and TRBJ2-3 provide the parts outside the CDR3, is DGGITQSPKYLFRKEGQNVTLSCEQNLNHDAMYWYRQDPGQGLRLIYYSQIVNDFQKGDIAEGYSVSREKKESFPLTVTSAQKNPTAFYLCASSMTGRDTQYFGPGTRLTVL.

At least ten counts were recorded for this clonotype. V gene TRBV9 combines with J gene TRBJ2-2; 13 bases are shared with TRBD2. Germline V gene data show CDR1 as SGDLS and CDR2 as YYNGEE. The CDR3 extends over 15 amino acids. Trimming took 3 bases from V and 5 from J; bases not matched to a gene: 1. Here the CDR3 reads CASSGGLAGTGELFF. The CDR3 coding sequence is TGTGCCAGCAGCGGGGGACTAGCGGGGACCGGGGAGCTGTTTTTT.

This clonotype was seen a few times. The CDR3 loop is CASSLRSGWGYTF. DNA of the CDR3: TGTGCCAGCAGTCTAAGATCAGGGTGGGGCTACACCTTC. The chain employs TRBV12-3 or TRBV12-4 and TRBJ1-2; weak D call: TRBD1 (5 bases). The CDR3 is 13 residues long. V lost 5 bases to trimming and J lost 8 bases, with 15 bases between them.

This clonotype was recorded only once. One end of the junction varies from germline; a read error may be responsible. V usage is TRBV7-8 and J usage is TRBJ2-3; D not certain. CDR1 is SGHVS and CDR2 is FQNEAQ in the germline V gene. The CDR3 contains 13 residues. CDR3 sequence reads: CVSSWDFTDTQYF. The CDR3 DNA is TGTGTCAGCAGCTGGGATTTCACAGATACGCAGTATTTT.

This clonotype was counted only a few times. The chain links TRBV6-5 to TRBJ2-2; TRBD1 might be the D (5 bases). Germline V gives CDR1 MNHEY, CDR2 SVGAGI. This CDR3 spans 16 amino acids. The V and J ends lost 2 bases and 6 bases respectively, with 16 bases between them. This chain's CDR3 is CASSYVRRAAAGELFF. The CDR3 nucleotides are TGTGCCAGCAGTTACGTCCGCAGGGCGGCGGCCGGGGAGCTGTTTTTT.